The 20 T cell receptor beta chains given below trace back to one sample, sequenced in a study of T cell repertoires in cytomegalovirus infection. These TCRs are of unknown antigen specificity. A single record per CDR3 protein comes from TCRdb applying MiXCR to the reads. The data contain 450,000 to 550,000 distinct CDR3 sequences, more than 40% of them singletons. The sequences come from cultured PBMCs, collected from culture after CMV antigen stimulation. Receptors were obtained from a human donor in good health (CMV status not recorded). Some clones in this sample may be carry-over from other donors' samples.

The V and J genes are TRBV7-4 and TRBJ2-7; D is possibly TRBD2 (5 bases). Germline CDR1 reads SGHVT; CDR2 reads SQSDAQ. Trimming removed 2 bases at V and 2 bases at J, with 7 bases between. The CDR3 sequence is 13 residues long. The CDR3 region has the DNA TGTGCCAGCAGCTTACCTAGCACCTACGAGCAGTACTTC. Encoded protein: CASSLPSTYEQYF.

The gene calls are TRBV6-1 and TRBJ2-7, with D hard to call. The germline CDR1 and CDR2 sequences are MNHNS and SASEGT. Trimming cost V 2 bases and J 3 bases, with 5 bases left between them. The CDR3 contains 12 residues. The CDR3 DNA follows: TGTGCCAGCAGTGAACCCGTCTACGAGCAGTACTTC. Translation: CASSEPVYEQYF.

The chain recombines TRBV7-6 with TRBJ2-3, with 7 bases lining up with TRBD2. The CDR3 spans 15 residues. Trimming took 5 bases from V and 3 from J; bases not matched to a gene: 8. Germline-derived CDR1 and CDR2 are SGHVS and FNYEAQ. In DNA form, the CDR3 reads TGTGCCAGCAGCACTAGCGCCATGGGGACAGATACGCAGTATTTT. Protein product: CASSTSAMGTDTQYF.

The V call is TRBV7-6, the J call TRBJ1-4; D gene uncertain. The CDR3 loop spans 15 amino acids. Trimming stripped 0 bases from V and 5 bases from J, with 10 bases between. Per germline, CDR1 SGHVS and CDR2 FNYEAQ. This CDR3 reads CASSLASGINEKLFF. CDR3 sequence (DNA): TGTGCCAGCAGCTTAGCTTCTGGGATCAATGAAAAACTGTTTTTT.

The V and J genes are TRBV19 and TRBJ2-7; D might be TRBD1 or TRBD2, each matching 5 bases. From germline, CDR1 is LNHDA and CDR2 SQIVND (reference sequence). The CDR3 loop spans 13 amino acids. V lost 6 bases and J 13 bases, leaving 22 bases between the germline ends. The CDR3 reads CASSSRDAPWYYF. As DNA, the CDR3 is TGTGCCAGTAGCTCCCGGGACGCCCCCTGGTACTACTTC.

The rearrangement links TRBV20-1 to TRBJ2-1; 7 bases agree with TRBD1. After removal of 5 bases from V and 5 bases from J, the junction contained 6 bases not matched to a gene. CDR3 size: 13 residues. Germline lookup yields CDR1 DFQATT and CDR2 SNEGSKA (reference sequence). For the CDR3, the DNA is TGCAGTGCTCCCCGGGACAGACACAATGAGCAGTTCTTC. Translation gives CSAPRDRHNEQFF.

The V call is TRBV29-1, the J call TRBJ1-6; D gene uncertain. Germline CDR1 and CDR2: SQVTM and ANQGSEA. The CDR3 is 13 residues long. V gave up 5 bases and J gave up 2 bases, with 7 bases separating them. The CDR3 is CSVTVAYNSPLHF. CDR3 nucleotides: TGCAGCGTTACTGTCGCCTATAATTCACCCCTCCACTTT. The entire variable domain, with the rest obtained from reference TRBV29-1 and TRBJ1-6, is as follows: SAVISQKPSRDICQRGTSLTIQCQVDSQVTMMFWYRQQPGQSLTLIATANQGSEATYESGFVIDKFPISRPNLTFSTLTVSNMSPEDSSIYLCSVTVAYNSPLHFGNGTRLTVT.

V is TRBV7-2 and J is TRBJ2-5; 10 bases are shared with TRBD2. The CDR3 consists of 16 residues. Germline loops: CDR1 SGHTA, CDR2 FQGNSA. V shed 2 bases, J shed 3 bases, and the junction held 6 bases outside the gene matches. Here the CDR3 DNA reads TGTGCCAGCAGCTTAAATATGCTAGCGGGAGAAGAGACCCAGTACTTC. Amino acids: CASSLNMLAGEETQYF.

The V gene is TRBV11-2, the J gene TRBJ2-7, with 12 bases identical to TRBD2. With 4 bases clipped from V and 5 bases from J, the junction kept 15 bases outside the gene matches. Germline CDR1 is SGHAT and CDR2 is FQNNGV. The CDR3 contains 18 residues. CDR3 residues: CASSSLAGGLSGGDEQYF. The DNA for the CDR3 is TGTGCCAGCAGCTCACTAGCGGGAGGATTGTCGGGTGGCGACGAGCAGTACTTC.

This chain uses TRBV4-1 with TRBJ1-3; weak D call: TRBD1 (6 bases). The germline V and J ends were trimmed by 4 bases and 0 bases, with 19 bases remaining between them. In germline, CDR1 is MGHRA, CDR2 YSYEKL. This CDR3 comprises 18 residues. CDR3 bases: TGCGCCAGCAGCCTAACAGAGTTGACAGGAATCTCTGGAAACACCATATATTTT. Amino acid sequence: CASSLTELTGISGNTIYF.

V usage is TRBV28 and J usage is TRBJ1-1; 8 bases fit TRBD1. Trimming took 10 bases from V and 3 from J; bases not matched to a gene: 7. The CDR3 is 13 amino acids. The germline gives CDR1 MDHEN, CDR2 SYDVKM. The CDR3: CATQGAGHTEAFF. The CDR3 DNA reads as TGTGCCACCCAGGGGGCCGGGCACACTGAAGCTTTCTTT.

V is TRBV7-6 and J is TRBJ2-1; D tentatively reads TRBD1 or TRBD2 (6 bases each). Trimming shortened V by 1 base and J by 2 bases, and 18 bases separated the two germline ends. This CDR3 has 18 amino acids. CDR1 SGHVS and CDR2 FNYEAQ come from the germline V gene. For the CDR3, the DNA is TGTGCCAGCAGCTTAGGGTTGCGCGGGACAACGACCTACAATGAGCAGTTCTTC. It encodes CASSLGLRGTTTYNEQFF.

The chain links TRBV11-2 to TRBJ1-1, with TRBD1 identical over 9 bases. CDR1 is SGHAT, CDR2 FQNNGV, per germline. The CDR3 consists of 13 residues. The trim removed 5 bases at V and 4 bases at J, leaving 2 bases unmatched. The DNA for the CDR3 is TGTGCCAGCAGCCGGGACAGGGCCACTGAAGCTTTCTTT. Its translation is CASSRDRATEAFF.

This clonotype has a handful of counts. This chain connects TRBV7-9 to TRBJ2-3; D call uncertain. The germline V and J ends were trimmed by 5 bases and 1 base, with 7 bases remaining between them. This CDR3 contains 13 residues. CDR1 is SEHNR, CDR2 FQNEAQ, per germline (reference sequence). This chain's CDR3 is CASSLDGTDTQYF. The CDR3 DNA follows: TGTGCCAGCAGCCTCGATGGCACAGATACGCAGTATTTT.

Only a few counts were recorded for this clonotype. J is TRBJ2-1 and V is TRBV12-3 or TRBV12-4, with D hard to call. The CDR3 is 11 amino acids. Trimming left V 5 bases short and J 9 bases short, with 8 bases between. CDR3 coding DNA: TGTGCCAGCAGTCCCAATAGTGAGCAGTTCTTC. This sequence encodes CASSPNSEQFF.

This rearrangement joins TRBV7-4 to TRBJ2-7; 7 bases are shared with TRBD1. This CDR3 is built from 17 residues. Germline V gene data show CDR1 as SGHVT and CDR2 as SQSDAQ. J gave up 1 base and V 1 base, and 10 bases lay outside the gene matches. The CDR3 DNA follows: TGTGCCAGCAGCTTAGGGGGCCGACAGGGTGGATCCTACGAGCAGTACTTC. Its translation is CASSLGGRQGGSYEQYF.

The chain combines TRBV7-2 with TRBJ2-3; unclear D gene. Trimming took off 0 bases at V and 6 bases at J, with 4 bases between the two ends. The germline CDR1 and CDR2 sequences are SGHTA and FQGNSA. The CDR3 loop spans 12 amino acids. The CDR3 protein is CASSLADDTQYF. The CDR3 nucleotides read TGTGCCAGCAGCTTAGCGGACGATACGCAGTATTTT. Supplemented by reference TRBV7-2 and TRBJ2-3, the full variable domain reads GAGVSQSPSNKVTEKGKDVELRCDPISGHTALYWYRQSLGQGLEFLIYFQGNSAPDKSGLPSDRFSAERTGGSVSTLTIQRTQQEDSAVYLCASSLADDTQYFGPGTRLTVL.

In its sample, this clonotype was seen a few times. The rearrangement links TRBV7-2 to TRBJ1-3; tentatively, D is TRBD1 (5 bases). The length of the CDR3 is 17 residues. The V gene's germline CDR1 is SGHTA and CDR2 FQGNSA. Trimming shortened V by 0 bases and J by 3 bases, and 15 bases separated the two germline ends. The CDR3 sequence: CASSLAGPLEYGNTIYF. The CDR3 DNA reads as TGTGCCAGCAGCTTAGCGGGACCCCTGGAGTATGGAAACACCATATATTTT.

The V call is TRBV5-4, the J call TRBJ2-2, with D hard to call. V lost 4 bases and J 7 bases, leaving 8 bases between the germline ends. The CDR3 totals 12 residues. Germline V gene data show CDR1 as SGHNT and CDR2 as YYREEE (reference sequence). The DNA for the CDR3 is TGTGCCAGCAGCGCAGAAGGCGGGGAGCTGTTTTTT. Translating it yields CASSAEGGELFF.

V gene TRBV4-1 combines with J gene TRBJ1-1; the match to TRBD1 covers 10 bases. The ends lost 0 bases at V and 1 base at J; junction bases unmatched: 5. In germline, CDR1 is MGHRA, CDR2 YSYEKL. The CDR3 has 17 residues. Written as DNA, the CDR3 is TGCGCCAGCAGCCAAGATTCGGGACAGGGGTCGAACACTGAAGCTTTCTTT. This gives the protein CASSQDSGQGSNTEAFF.